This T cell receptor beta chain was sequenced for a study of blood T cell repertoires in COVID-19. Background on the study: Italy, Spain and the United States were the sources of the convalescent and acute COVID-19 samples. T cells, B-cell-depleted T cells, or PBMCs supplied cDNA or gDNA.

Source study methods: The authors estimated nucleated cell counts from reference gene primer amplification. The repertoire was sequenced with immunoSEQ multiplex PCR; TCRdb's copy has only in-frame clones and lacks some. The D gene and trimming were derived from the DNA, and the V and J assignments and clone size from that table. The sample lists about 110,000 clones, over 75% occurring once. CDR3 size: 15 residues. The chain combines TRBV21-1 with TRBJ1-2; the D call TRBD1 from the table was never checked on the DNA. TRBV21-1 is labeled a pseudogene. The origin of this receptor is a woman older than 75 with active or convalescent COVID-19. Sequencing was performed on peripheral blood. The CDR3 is CASSKGTGSAYGYTF. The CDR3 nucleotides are TGTGCCAGCAGCAAAGGGACAGGGAGTGCCTATGGCTACACCTTC.